Listed here are 4 T cell receptor beta chains from one sample, sequenced in a study of T cell changes during pregnancy in multiple sclerosis. Sequencing was performed with immunoSEQ multiplex PCR; in TCRdb, only in-frame clones are kept and a portion is missing. The sample consists of about 70,000 clones, about 94% of them appearing once. This specimen was peripheral blood, taken in the third trimester of pregnancy. These receptors were taken from a female donor with multiple sclerosis, enrolled in a pregnancy study.

The chain employs TRBV6-1 and TRBJ2-7; tentatively, D is TRBD1 (6 bases). The germline V gene has CDR1 MNHNS and CDR2 SASEGT. The CDR3 consists of 18 residues. V was clipped by 2 bases and J by 4 bases, with 24 bases between them. The CDR3 DNA is TGTGCCAGCAGTGAATGGGGGCCTAAGATTACGGCCGATTACGAGCAGTACTTC. It specifies CASSEWGPKITADYEQYF.

The chain joins TRBV4-2 to TRBJ1-4, with TRBD1 matching over 8 bases. J gave up 6 bases and V 2 bases, and 8 bases lay outside the gene matches. The CDR3 is 16 residues long. Germline CDR1 and CDR2: LGHNA and YNFKEQ. The CDR3 protein is CASSQSADREYEKLFF. The CDR3 coding sequence is TGTGCCAGCAGCCAAAGTGCGGACAGGGAGTATGAAAAACTGTTTTTT.

This chain uses TRBV4-2 with TRBJ1-1; D is possibly TRBD1 (6 bases). V was pared by 0 bases and J by 2 bases, with 10 bases between. CDR1 is LGHNA and CDR2 is YNFKEQ in the germline V gene. The CDR3 length is 15 residues. CDR3 DNA sequence: TGTGCCAGCAGCCAAGAGCAGGGGCCAAACACTGAAGCTTTCTTT. Protein sequence: CASSQEQGPNTEAFF.

CDR3 nucleotide sequence: TGTGCCAGCTCACCATCGGGACAGTACACAGATACGCAGTATTTT. This codes for CASSPSGQYTDTQYF. The rearrangement links TRBV18 to TRBJ2-3, with 7 bases aligning to TRBD1. The CDR3 extends over 15 amino acids. Germline V gene data show CDR1 as KGHSH and CDR2 as LQKENI. Trimming removed 2 bases from V and 2 bases from J; junction bases left unmatched: 4.